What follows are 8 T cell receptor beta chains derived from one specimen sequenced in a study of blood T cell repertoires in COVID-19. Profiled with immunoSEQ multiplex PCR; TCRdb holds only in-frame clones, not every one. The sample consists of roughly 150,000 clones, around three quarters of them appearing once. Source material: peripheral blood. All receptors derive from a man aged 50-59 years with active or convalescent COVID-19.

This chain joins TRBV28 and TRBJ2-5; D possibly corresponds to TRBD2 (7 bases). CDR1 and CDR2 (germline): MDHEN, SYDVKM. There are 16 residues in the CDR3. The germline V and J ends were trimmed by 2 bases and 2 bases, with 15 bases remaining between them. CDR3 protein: CASSLEVGGGQETQYF. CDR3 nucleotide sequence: TGTGCCAGCAGTTTAGAGGTGGGAGGGGGGCAAGAGACCCAGTACTTC.

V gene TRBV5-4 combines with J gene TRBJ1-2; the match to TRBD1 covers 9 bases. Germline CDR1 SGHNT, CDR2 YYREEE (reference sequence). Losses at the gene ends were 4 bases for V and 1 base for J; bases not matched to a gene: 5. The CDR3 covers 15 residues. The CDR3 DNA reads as TGTGCCAGCAGCCGAACAGGGGGCGATAACTATGGCTACACCTTC. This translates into CASSRTGGDNYGYTF. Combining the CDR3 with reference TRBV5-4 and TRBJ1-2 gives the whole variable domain ETGVTQSPTHLIKTRGQQVTLRCSSQSGHNTVSWYQQALGQGPQFIFQYYREEENGRGNFPPRFSGLQFPNYSSELNVNALELDDSALYLCASSRTGGDNYGYTFGSGTRLTVV.

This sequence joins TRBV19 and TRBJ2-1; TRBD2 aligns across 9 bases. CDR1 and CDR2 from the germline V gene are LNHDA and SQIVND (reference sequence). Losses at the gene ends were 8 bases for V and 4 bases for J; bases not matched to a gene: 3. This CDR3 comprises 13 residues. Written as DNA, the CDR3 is TGTGCCAGTTGGGGACTAGCTTACAATGAGCAGTTCTTC. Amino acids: CASWGLAYNEQFF.

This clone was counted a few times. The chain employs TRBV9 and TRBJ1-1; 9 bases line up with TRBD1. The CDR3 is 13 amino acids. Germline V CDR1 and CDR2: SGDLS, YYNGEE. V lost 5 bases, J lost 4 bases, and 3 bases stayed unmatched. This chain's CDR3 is CASRMTGGTEAFF. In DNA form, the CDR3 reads TGTGCCAGCAGAATGACAGGGGGCACTGAAGCTTTCTTT.

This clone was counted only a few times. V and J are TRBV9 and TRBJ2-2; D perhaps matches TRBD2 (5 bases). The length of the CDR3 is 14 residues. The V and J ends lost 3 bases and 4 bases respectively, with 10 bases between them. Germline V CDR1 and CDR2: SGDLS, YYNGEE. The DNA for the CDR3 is TGTGCCAGCAGCGCCCTGGGAGCCACCGGGGAGCTGTTTTTT. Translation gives CASSALGATGELFF.

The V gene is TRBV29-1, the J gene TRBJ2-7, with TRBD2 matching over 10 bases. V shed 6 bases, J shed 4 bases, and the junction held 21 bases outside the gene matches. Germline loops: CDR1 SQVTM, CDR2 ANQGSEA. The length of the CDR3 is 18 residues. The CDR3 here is CSVQGGRGAGGLGYEQYF. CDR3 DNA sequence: TGCAGCGTCCAGGGGGGGCGTGGAGCGGGAGGGCTCGGATACGAGCAGTACTTC.

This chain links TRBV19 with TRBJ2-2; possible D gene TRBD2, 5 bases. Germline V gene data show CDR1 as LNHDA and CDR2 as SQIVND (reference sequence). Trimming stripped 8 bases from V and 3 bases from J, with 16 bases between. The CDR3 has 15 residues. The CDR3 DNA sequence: TGTGCCAGTCGGGATCTCACCCGCGACACCGGGGAGCTGTTTTTT. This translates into CASRDLTRDTGELFF.

CDR3 nucleotide sequence: TGCGCCAGCAGCTTGGGCACAGGGAACACTGAAGCTTTCTTT. Translation gives CASSLGTGNTEAFF. The chain combines TRBV5-1 with TRBJ1-1, with D tentatively TRBD1 (5 bases). With 0 bases removed from V and 1 base from J, the gap between germline ends came to 7 bases. The germline V gene has CDR1 SGHRS and CDR2 YFSETQ. This CDR3 has 14 amino acids.